Listed here is a single T cell receptor (beta chain). CDR3 length: 20 amino acids. Germline assignment: CDR1 SGDLS and CDR2 YYNGEE. Trimming pared 3 bases from V and 0 bases from J, leaving 26 bases between. This entry comes from a study of T cell changes during pregnancy in multiple sclerosis. TCRdb's copy holds only in-frame clones and misses some; the assay was immunoSEQ multiplex PCR. The table lists some 60,000 clones, roughly nine tenths of them singletons. The rearrangement joins TRBV9 to TRBJ2-3, with a tentative D call TRBD2 (6 bases). The sequencing used peripheral blood, collected before pregnancy. This TCR was sampled from a female donor with multiple sclerosis, enrolled in a pregnancy study. The CDR3 sequence: CASSARGGGTGATSTDTQYF. The CDR3 bases are TGTGCCAGCAGCGCGAGAGGAGGAGGGACGGGAGCGACTAGCACAGATACGCAGTATTTT.